Below are 19 T cell receptor beta chains sequenced from a single sample in a study of blood T cell repertoires in COVID-19. The assay was immunoSEQ multiplex PCR, and TCRdb's table has in-frame clones only and misses some. The sample carries around 30,000 clones, about 90% recorded once. Source material: peripheral blood. These receptors were taken from a man aged 80 or over with acute or convalescent COVID-19.

The CDR3 protein is CASRTPEGLNTGELFF. Here the CDR3 DNA reads TGTGCCAGTAGAACCCCTGAGGGTCTGAACACCGGGGAGCTGTTTTTT. This chain connects TRBV19 to TRBJ2-2; possible D gene TRBD2, 5 bases. V was clipped by 6 bases and J by 1 base, with 15 bases between them. In germline, CDR1 is LNHDA, CDR2 SQIVND (reference sequence). The CDR3 is 16 amino acids.

The genes are TRBV2 and TRBJ1-4; D unclear. V was pared by 5 bases and J by 4 bases, with 5 bases between. Germline V gene data show CDR1 as SNHLY and CDR2 as FYNNEI. The CDR3 length is 12 residues. Here the CDR3 DNA reads TGTGCCAGCAGTCCCATTAATGAAAAACTGTTTTTT. Protein product: CASSPINEKLFF.

The rearrangement uses TRBV19 and TRBJ2-1; 13 nucleotides line up with TRBD2. With V trimmed by 9 bases and J by 9 bases, 11 bases remained unmatched. Per the germline V gene, CDR1 is LNHDA and CDR2 is SQIVND (reference sequence). The CDR3 is 15 residues long. Here the CDR3 DNA reads TGTGCCAGCTCCAGGACTAGCGGGGGACAAAGTGAGCAGTTCTTC. The encoded protein is CASSRTSGGQSEQFF.

The chain combines TRBV27 with TRBJ1-2, with D perhaps matching TRBD1 (5 bases). This CDR3 spans 17 amino acids. The germline V gene has CDR1 MNHEY and CDR2 SMNVEV (reference sequence). Trimming pared 0 bases from V and 7 bases from J, leaving 21 bases between. This CDR3 is CASSLSSSSGRVGGYTF. The CDR3 DNA reads TGTGCCAGCAGTTTATCGAGTTCGTCGGGCAGGGTGGGTGGCTACACCTTC.

This clone was observed a single time. J is TRBJ2-5 and V is TRBV5-1, with TRBD2 matching 14 bases. The V segment lost 9 bases and the J segment 1 base; nucleotides outside the gene matches: 5. The CDR3 runs 15 residues. In germline, CDR1 is SGHRS, CDR2 YFSETQ. This CDR3 reads CATGTSGGIQETQYF. The CDR3 region has the DNA TGCGCCACCGGGACTAGCGGGGGAATCCAAGAGACCCAGTACTTC.

The chain couples TRBV18 to TRBJ2-3; 15 bases are shared with TRBD2. CDR3 length equals 19 residues. V lost 3 bases, J lost 2 bases, and 9 bases stayed unmatched. Germline V gene lookup returns CDR1 KGHSH and CDR2 LQKENI. The CDR3 nucleotides are TGTGCCAGCTCACCGACACGGACTAGCGGGGGGGGGTTCACAGATACGCAGTATTTT. The encoded protein is CASSPTRTSGGGFTDTQYF. The full variable domain, in which reference TRBV18 and TRBJ2-3 provide the parts outside the CDR3, is NAGVMQNPRHLVRRRGQEARLRCSPMKGHSHVYWYRQLPEEGLKFMVYLQKENIIDESGMPKERFSAEFPKEGPSILRIQQVVRGDSAAYFCASSPTRTSGGGFTDTQYFGPGTRLTVL.

The V gene is TRBV27, the J gene TRBJ2-7, with D perhaps matching TRBD2 (5 bases). Trimming removed 4 bases at V and 5 bases at J, with 12 bases between. CDR1 and CDR2 from the germline V gene are MNHEY and SMNVEV (reference sequence). This CDR3 has 13 amino acids. CDR3 residues: CASSSTGLDEQYF. The CDR3 nucleotides are TGTGCCAGCAGTTCGACGGGGTTGGACGAGCAGTACTTC.

The chain employs TRBV28 and TRBJ1-1; 7 nucleotides agree with TRBD1. Unmatched junction bases numbered 9, after V lost 4 bases and J lost 4 bases. This CDR3 spans 15 amino acids. CDR1 is MDHEN and CDR2 is SYDVKM in the germline V gene. CDR3 sequence (DNA): TGTGCCAGCAGTTCCACAGGGGTAAGGGGCACTGAAGCTTTCTTT. Amino acid sequence: CASSSTGVRGTEAFF.

The rearrangement joins TRBV13 to TRBJ2-2; 11 nucleotides agree with TRBD2. Germline trimming cut 5 bases from V and 0 bases from J; bases unmatched to any gene: 5. The CDR3 runs 17 residues. The germline CDR1 and CDR2 sequences are PRHDT and FYEKMQ (reference sequence). CDR3 nucleotides: TGTGCCAGCAGCCTAGAGGGACTAGCGGCGAACACCGGGGAGCTGTTTTTT. Translating gives CASSLEGLAANTGELFF.

V usage is TRBV7-2 and J usage is TRBJ1-6; D is unresolved. V lost 5 bases and J 3 bases, leaving 11 bases between the germline ends. CDR1 and CDR2 (germline): SGHTA, FQGNSA. This CDR3 is built from 15 residues. The CDR3 DNA follows: TGTGCCAGCAGCCTAGGTCGGGTCTATAATTCACCCCTCCACTTT. Translated, it gives CASSLGRVYNSPLHF.

The rearrangement uses TRBV29-1 and TRBJ1-4; 7 bases are shared with TRBD1. The CDR3 is 13 residues long. Germline assignment: CDR1 SQVTM and CDR2 ANQGSEA. J lost 5 bases, V lost 7 bases, and 7 bases had no gene match. The CDR3 is CSGRGSANEKLFF. CDR3 nucleotides: TGCAGCGGCAGGGGGAGCGCAAATGAAAAACTGTTTTTT.

The chain has TRBV19 and TRBJ2-7; maybe TRBD2 (5 bases). The CDR3 length is 13 residues. The germline V gene has CDR1 LNHDA and CDR2 SQIVND (reference sequence). The V and J ends lost 3 bases and 0 bases respectively, with 6 bases between them. The DNA of the CDR3 is TGTGCCAGTAGTATTGGAGGCTCCTACGAGCAGTACTTC. This gives the protein CASSIGGSYEQYF.

The chain joins TRBV3-1 (or the pseudogene TRBV3-2) to TRBJ2-7; perhaps TRBD1 as D (6 bases). This CDR3 has 15 amino acids. V gave up 0 bases and J gave up 7 bases, with 16 bases separating them. Looked up from germline, CDR1 is LGHDT and CDR2 is YNNKEL (reference sequence). The CDR3 region is CASSQDADSLREQYF. The CDR3 coding sequence is TGTGCCAGCAGCCAAGATGCGGACAGCCTCCGGGAGCAGTACTTC.

The chain combines TRBV5-1 with TRBJ2-3, with TRBD2 identical over 8 bases. Losses at the gene ends were 6 bases for V and 6 bases for J; bases not matched to a gene: 9. The CDR3 extends over 14 amino acids. Germline V gene data show CDR1 as SGHRS and CDR2 as YFSETQ. CDR3 in amino acids: CASTRTGGSDTQYF. In nucleotides, the CDR3 is TGCGCCAGCACTCGGACGGGGGGGAGTGATACGCAGTATTTT.

This clone was recorded a few times. The chain combines TRBV10-2 with TRBJ1-1; D uncertain. The CDR3 length is 15 residues. Deletions cut 4 bases from V and 4 bases from J, with 16 bases between. CDR1 and CDR2 (germline): WSHSY, SAAADI. CDR3 sequence reads: CASSVVLGRGTEAFF. CDR3 DNA: TGCGCCAGCAGTGTAGTTCTAGGGCGGGGCACTGAAGCTTTCTTT.

This chain connects TRBV6-5 to TRBJ1-1, with a tentative D call TRBD1 (5 bases). V was cut by 6 bases and J by 3 bases, with 17 bases left in between. This CDR3 has 15 residues. Germline lookup yields CDR1 MNHEY and CDR2 SVGAGI. The CDR3 here is CASSREDTGDTEAFF. In DNA form, the CDR3 reads TGTGCCAGCAGCCGAGAGGACACTGGGGACACTGAAGCTTTCTTT.

This clone was seen a single time. V is TRBV5-8 and J is TRBJ2-7; 8 nucleotides line up with TRBD1. CDR1 is SGHTS and CDR2 is YDEGEE in the germline V gene. The CDR3 has 15 residues. Trimming removed 0 bases from V and 4 bases from J; junction bases left unmatched: 6. The CDR3, as DNA: TGTGCCAGCAGCTTGGGGGCACAGGGGGTTTACGAGCAGTACTTC. As protein: CASSLGAQGVYEQYF.

This clone was found once. The rearrangement uses TRBV10-3 and TRBJ1-3; D might be TRBD1 (5 bases). The V and J ends lost 1 base and 0 bases respectively, with 10 bases between them. The germline CDR1 and CDR2 sequences are ENHRY and SYGVKD. The CDR3 length is 16 residues. Written as DNA, the CDR3 is TGTGCCATCAGTGAGTTGGGCAGGGACTCTGGAAACACCATATATTTT. This gives the protein CAISELGRDSGNTIYF.

V gene TRBV5-6 combines with J gene TRBJ1-6; 7 bases fit TRBD1. The V and J ends lost 1 base and 6 bases, in that order; junction bases with no gene match: 4. The CDR3 covers 15 residues. Looked up from germline, CDR1 is SGHDT and CDR2 is YYEEEE. CDR3 DNA sequence: TGTGCCAGCAGCTTGTGGGGACAGCTTAATTCACCCCTCCACTTT. The encoded protein is CASSLWGQLNSPLHF.